This TCR beta chain was obtained from a study of cytomegalovirus exposure and HLA in healthy donors. Study-wide results and limits: Researchers catalogued some 160 TCR beta chains as cytomegalovirus-associated. The records held CMV serostatus as the only immune exposure information.

Trimming took off 2 bases at V and 2 bases at J, with 7 bases between the two ends. The CDR3 runs 12 residues. In germline, CDR1 is SQVTM, CDR2 ANQGSEA. The PCR ran on 60 Vbeta and 13 Jbeta primers. This table comes from immunoSEQ multiplex PCR, and its TCRdb copy is limited to in-frame clones, with some not included. The table includes under 150,000 clones, 60% to 80% detected once. Note on this clone: As yet, its antigen is unknown.

This chain connects TRBV29-1 to TRBJ2-7, with D perhaps matching TRBD1 (5 bases). Sequenced input: PBMCs. This TCR was sampled from a woman in her sixties or seventies in good health and CMV-seropositive. Here the CDR3 reads CSVEIGAYEQYF. CDR3 DNA sequence: TGCAGCGTTGAAATAGGGGCCTACGAGCAGTACTTC.